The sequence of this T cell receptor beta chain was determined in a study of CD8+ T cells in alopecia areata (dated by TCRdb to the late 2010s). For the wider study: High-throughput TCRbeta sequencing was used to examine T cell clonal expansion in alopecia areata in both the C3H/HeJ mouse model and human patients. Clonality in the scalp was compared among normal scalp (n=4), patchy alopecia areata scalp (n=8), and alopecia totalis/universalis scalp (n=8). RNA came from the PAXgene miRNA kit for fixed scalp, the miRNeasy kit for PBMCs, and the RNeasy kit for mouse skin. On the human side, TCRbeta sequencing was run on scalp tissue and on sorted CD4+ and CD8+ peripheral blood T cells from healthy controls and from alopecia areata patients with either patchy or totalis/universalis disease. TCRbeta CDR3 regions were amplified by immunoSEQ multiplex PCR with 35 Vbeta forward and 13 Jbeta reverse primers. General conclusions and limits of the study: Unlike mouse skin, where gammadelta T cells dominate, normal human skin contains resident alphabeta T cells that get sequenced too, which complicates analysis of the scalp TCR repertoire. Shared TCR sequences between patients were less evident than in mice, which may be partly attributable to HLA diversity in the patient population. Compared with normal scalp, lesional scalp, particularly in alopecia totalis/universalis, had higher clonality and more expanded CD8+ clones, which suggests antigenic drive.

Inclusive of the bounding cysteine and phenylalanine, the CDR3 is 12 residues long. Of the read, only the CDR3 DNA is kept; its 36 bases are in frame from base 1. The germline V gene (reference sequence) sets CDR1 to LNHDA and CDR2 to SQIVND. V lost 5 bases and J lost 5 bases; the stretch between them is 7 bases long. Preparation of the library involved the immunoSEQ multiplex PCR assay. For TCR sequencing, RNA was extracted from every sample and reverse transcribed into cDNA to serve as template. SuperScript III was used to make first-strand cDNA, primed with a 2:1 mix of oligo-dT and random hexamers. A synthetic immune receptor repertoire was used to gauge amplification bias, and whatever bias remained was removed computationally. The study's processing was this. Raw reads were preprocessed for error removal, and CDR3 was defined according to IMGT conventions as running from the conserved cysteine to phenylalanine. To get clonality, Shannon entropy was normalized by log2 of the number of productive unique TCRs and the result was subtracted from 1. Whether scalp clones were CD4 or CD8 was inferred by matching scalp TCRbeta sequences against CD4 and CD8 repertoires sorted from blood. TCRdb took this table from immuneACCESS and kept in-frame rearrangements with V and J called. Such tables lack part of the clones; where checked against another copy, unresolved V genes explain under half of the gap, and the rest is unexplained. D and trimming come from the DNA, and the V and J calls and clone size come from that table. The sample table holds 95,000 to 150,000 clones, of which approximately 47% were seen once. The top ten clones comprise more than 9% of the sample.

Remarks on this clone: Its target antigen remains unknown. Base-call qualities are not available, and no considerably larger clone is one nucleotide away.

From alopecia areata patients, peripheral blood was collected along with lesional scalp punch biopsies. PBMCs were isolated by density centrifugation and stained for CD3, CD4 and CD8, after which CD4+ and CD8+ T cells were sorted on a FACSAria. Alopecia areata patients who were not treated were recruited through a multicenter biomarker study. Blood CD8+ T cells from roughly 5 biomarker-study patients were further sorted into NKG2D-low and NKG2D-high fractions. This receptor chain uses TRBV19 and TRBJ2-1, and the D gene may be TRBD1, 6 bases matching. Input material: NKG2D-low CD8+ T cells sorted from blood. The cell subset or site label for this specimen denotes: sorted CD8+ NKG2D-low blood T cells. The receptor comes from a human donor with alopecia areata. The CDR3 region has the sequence CASSHRDNEQFF. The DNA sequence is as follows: TGTGCCAGTAGTCACAGGGACAATGAGCAGTTCTTC.